The 2 T cell receptor beta chains reported below all come from one sample, sequenced in a study of T cell responses to AZD1222 COVID-19 vaccine. Clones were sequenced by immunoSEQ multiplex PCR, and TCRdb holds only the in-frame ones, with some missing. The sample has about 64,000 clones; over 80% are singletons. Sequences were derived from peripheral blood, sampled 28 days after the second dose of the MenACWY control vaccine. Receptors were obtained from an adult who received the MenACWY meningococcal vaccine as a control.

The rearrangement links TRBV29-1 to TRBJ2-2; TRBD2 aligns across 8 bases. V was clipped by 0 bases and J by 7 bases; unmatched bases: 7. This CDR3 has 15 amino acids. Germline V CDR1 and CDR2: SQVTM, ANQGSEA. As DNA, the CDR3 is TGCAGCGTTGAAGATCCGGGAGGGGGAGGCGGGGAGCTGTTTTTT. Encoded protein: CSVEDPGGGGGELFF.

The chain's CDR3 is CASWASEREQYF. As DNA, the CDR3 is TGTGCCAGCTGGGCTTCTGAGAGGGAGCAGTACTTC. The genes are TRBV2 and TRBJ2-7; D is unresolved. CDR3 length equals 12 residues. V gave up 8 bases and J gave up 7 bases, with 15 bases separating them. Germline V gene sequence: CDR1 SNHLY, CDR2 FYNNEI.